The T cell receptor (beta chain) described here comes from a study of blood T cell repertoires in COVID-19. Overall study context: From the United States, Italy and Spain came samples of acute and convalescent COVID-19. PBMCs, B-cell-depleted T cells, or T cells provided the cDNA or gDNA that made up the material.

This CDR3 comprises 17 residues. J was trimmed by 5 bases and V by 4 bases; bases with no gene match: 12. Germline lookup yields CDR1 MNHEY and CDR2 SVGEGT. Authors' data handling: Reference gene primers were amplified, and this amplification served to estimate nucleated cell counts. Data came from immunoSEQ multiplex PCR; TCRdb stores just in-frame clones and leaves some out. That table gives V, J and clone size, and the DNA gave D and trimming. The data contain around 300,000 clones, approximately 86% of them seen just once; the ten biggest clones take up about 2.2%. The source is a woman aged 25 to 45 who had recovered from COVID-19. This chain joins TRBV6-2 or TRBV6-3 and TRBJ2-1; TRBD2 matches 9 bases. The source material was peripheral blood. The CDR3: CASSSTRRTSENNEQFF. The CDR3 region has the DNA TGTGCCAGCAGTTCGACACGTCGGACTAGCGAAAACAATGAGCAGTTCTTC.